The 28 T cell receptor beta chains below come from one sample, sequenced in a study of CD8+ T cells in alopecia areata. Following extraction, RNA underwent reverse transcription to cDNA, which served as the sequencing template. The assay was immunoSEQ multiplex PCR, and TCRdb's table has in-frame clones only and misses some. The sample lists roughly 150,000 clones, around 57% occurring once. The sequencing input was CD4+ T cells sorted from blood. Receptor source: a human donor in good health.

The CDR3 DNA reads as TGTGCCAGCAGCTTTGGGACAAAGACCTACGAGCAGTACTTC. Its translation is CASSFGTKTYEQYF. The chain is built from TRBV7-8 and TRBJ2-7; a possible D gene is TRBD1 (6 bases). The CDR3 runs to 14 residues. Between the trimmed V and J ends, which lost 3 bases and 2 bases, there was a span of 11 bases. CDR1 and CDR2 (germline): SGHVS, FQNEAQ.

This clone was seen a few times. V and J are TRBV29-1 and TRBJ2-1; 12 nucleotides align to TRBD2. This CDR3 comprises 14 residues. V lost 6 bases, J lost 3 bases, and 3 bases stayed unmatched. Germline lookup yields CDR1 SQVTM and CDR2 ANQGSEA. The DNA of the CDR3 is TGCAGCGTGCGGACTAGCGGGATCTACAATGAGCAGTTCTTC. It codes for CSVRTSGIYNEQFF.

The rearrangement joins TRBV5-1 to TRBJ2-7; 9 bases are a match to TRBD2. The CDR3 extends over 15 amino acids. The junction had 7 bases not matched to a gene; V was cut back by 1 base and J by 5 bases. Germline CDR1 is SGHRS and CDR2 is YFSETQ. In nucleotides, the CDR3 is TGCGCCAGCAGCTTGAGGGCGGGAGGGCTGCACGAGCAGTACTTC. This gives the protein CASSLRAGGLHEQYF.

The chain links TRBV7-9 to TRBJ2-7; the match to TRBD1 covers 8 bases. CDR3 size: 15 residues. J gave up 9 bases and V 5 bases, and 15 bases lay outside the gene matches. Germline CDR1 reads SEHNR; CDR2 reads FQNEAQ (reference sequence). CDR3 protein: CASSAEDRGPTGQYF. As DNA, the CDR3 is TGTGCCAGCAGCGCGGAAGACAGGGGACCTACGGGGCAGTACTTC.

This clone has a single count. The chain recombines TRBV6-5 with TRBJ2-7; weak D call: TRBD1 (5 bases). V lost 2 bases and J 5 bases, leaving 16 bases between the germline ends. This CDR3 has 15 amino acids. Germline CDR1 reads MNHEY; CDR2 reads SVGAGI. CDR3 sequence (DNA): TGTGCCAGCAGTTACGTCCCCCCAGGGTCGGACGAGCAGTACTTC. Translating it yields CASSYVPPGSDEQYF.

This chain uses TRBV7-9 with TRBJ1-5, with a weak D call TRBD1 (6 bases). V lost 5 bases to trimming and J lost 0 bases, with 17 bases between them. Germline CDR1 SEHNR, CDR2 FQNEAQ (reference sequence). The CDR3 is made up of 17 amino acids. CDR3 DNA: TGTGCCAGCAGCCACGGCGGGACACTCCATAGCAATCAGCCCCAGCATTTT. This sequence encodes CASSHGGTLHSNQPQHF.

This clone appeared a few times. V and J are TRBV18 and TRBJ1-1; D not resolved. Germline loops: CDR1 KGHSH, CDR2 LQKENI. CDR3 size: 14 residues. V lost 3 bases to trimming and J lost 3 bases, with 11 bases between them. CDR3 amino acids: CASSPSDRHTEAFF. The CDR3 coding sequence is TGTGCCAGCTCACCCTCGGACCGACACACTGAAGCTTTCTTT.

Here the CDR3 DNA reads TGTGCCAGCAGCTTTAGCGGGAGGGCCGGGGACGAGCAGTACTTC. The encoded protein is CASSFSGRAGDEQYF. The chain employs TRBV7-2 and TRBJ2-7; 11 bases align to TRBD2. The CDR3 has 15 amino acids. J lost 5 bases, V lost 3 bases, and 6 bases had no gene match. Germline values: CDR1 SGHTA, CDR2 FQGNSA.

CDR3 in amino acids: CASSQFGGDTQYF. For the CDR3, the DNA is TGCGCCAGCAGCCAATTCGGGGGAGATACGCAGTATTTT. This chain joins TRBV4-1 and TRBJ2-3, with D possibly being TRBD2 (6 bases). V gave up 2 bases and J gave up 5 bases, with 8 bases separating them. Per the germline V gene, CDR1 is MGHRA and CDR2 is YSYEKL. The CDR3 covers 13 residues.

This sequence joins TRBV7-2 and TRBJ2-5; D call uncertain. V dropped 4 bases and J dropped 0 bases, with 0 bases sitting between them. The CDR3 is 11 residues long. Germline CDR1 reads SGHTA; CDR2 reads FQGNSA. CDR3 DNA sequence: TGTGCCAGCAGCTACCAAGAGACCCAGTACTTC. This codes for CASSYQETQYF.

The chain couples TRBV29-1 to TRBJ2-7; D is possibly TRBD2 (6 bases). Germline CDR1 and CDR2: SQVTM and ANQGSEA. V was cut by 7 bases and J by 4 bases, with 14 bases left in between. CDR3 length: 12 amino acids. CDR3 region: CSASRDSYEQYF. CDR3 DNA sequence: TGCAGCGCGTCTAGGGACTCGTACGAGCAGTACTTC.

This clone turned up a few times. DNA for the CDR3: TGTGCCACCAGCAGAGGTAGGACCGAAGAGACCCAGTACTTC. This gives the protein CATSRGRTEETQYF. This chain uses TRBV15 with TRBJ2-5; D is undetermined. The CDR3 is made up of 14 amino acids. V was pared by 1 base and J by 3 bases, with 9 bases between. Germline V gene lookup returns CDR1 LNHNV and CDR2 YYDKDF (reference sequence).

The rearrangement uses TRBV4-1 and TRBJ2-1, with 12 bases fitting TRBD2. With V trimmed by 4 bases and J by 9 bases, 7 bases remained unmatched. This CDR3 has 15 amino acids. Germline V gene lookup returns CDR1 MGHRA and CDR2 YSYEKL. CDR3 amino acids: CASSRGLAGRGEQFF. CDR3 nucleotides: TGCGCCAGCAGCCGCGGACTAGCGGGAAGGGGTGAGCAGTTCTTC.

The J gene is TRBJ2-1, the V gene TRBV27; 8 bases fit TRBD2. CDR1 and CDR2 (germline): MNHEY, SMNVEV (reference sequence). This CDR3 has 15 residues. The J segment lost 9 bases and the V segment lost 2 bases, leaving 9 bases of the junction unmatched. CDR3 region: CASSLTRGGPTEQFF. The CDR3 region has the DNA TGTGCCAGCAGTTTAACCCGGGGGGGCCCTACTGAGCAGTTCTTC.

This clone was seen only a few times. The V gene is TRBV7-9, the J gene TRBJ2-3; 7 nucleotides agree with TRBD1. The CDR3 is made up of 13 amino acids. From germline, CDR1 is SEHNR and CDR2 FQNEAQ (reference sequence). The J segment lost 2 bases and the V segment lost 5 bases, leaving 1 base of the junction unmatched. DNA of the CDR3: TGTGCCAGCAGCACAGGGGCCACAGATACGCAGTATTTT. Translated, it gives CASSTGATDTQYF.

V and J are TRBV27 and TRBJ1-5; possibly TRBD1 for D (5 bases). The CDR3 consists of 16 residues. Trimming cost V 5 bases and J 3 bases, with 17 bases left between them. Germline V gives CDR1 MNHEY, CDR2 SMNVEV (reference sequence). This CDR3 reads CASSPRVGVTNQPQHF. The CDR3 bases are TGTGCCAGCAGTCCCAGGGTGGGGGTGACCAATCAGCCCCAGCATTTT.

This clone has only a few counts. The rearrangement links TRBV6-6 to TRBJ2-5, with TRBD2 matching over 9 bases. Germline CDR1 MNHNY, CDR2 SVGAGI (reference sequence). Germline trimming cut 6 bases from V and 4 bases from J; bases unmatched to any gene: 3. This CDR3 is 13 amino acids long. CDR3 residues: CASSGTSRETQYF. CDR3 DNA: TGTGCCAGCAGCGGGACTAGCAGAGAGACCCAGTACTTC.

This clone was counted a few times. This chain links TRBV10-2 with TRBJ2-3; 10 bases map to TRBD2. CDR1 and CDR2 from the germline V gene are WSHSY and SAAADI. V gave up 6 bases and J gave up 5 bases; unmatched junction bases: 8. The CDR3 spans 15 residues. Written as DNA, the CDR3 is TGCGCCAGCAGGGAAAGCGGGAGGGGAGTAGATACGCAGTATTTT. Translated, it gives CASRESGRGVDTQYF.

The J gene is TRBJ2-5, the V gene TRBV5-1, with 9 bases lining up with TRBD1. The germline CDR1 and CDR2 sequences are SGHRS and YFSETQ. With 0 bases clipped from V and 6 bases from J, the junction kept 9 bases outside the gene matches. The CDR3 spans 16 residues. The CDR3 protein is CASSLGTGALVKTQYF. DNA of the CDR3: TGCGCCAGCAGCTTGGGGACAGGGGCGTTGGTAAAGACCCAGTACTTC.

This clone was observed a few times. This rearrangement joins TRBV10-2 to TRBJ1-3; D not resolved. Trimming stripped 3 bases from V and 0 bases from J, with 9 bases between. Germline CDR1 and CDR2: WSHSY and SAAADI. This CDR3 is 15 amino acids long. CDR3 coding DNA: TGCGCCAGCAGTGACAGCCTGAGCTCTGGAAACACCATATATTTT. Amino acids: CASSDSLSSGNTIYF.

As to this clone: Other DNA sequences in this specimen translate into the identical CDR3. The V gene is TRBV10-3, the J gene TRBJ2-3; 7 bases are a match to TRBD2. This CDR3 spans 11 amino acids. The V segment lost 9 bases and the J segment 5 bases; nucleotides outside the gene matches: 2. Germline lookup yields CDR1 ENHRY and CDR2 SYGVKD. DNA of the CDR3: TGTGCCATTTCGGGAGGAGATACGCAGTATTTT. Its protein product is CAISGGDTQYF.

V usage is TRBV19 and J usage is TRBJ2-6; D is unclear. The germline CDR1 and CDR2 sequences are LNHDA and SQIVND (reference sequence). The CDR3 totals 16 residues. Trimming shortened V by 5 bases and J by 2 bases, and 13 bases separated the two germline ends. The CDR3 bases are TGTGCCAGTAGTGACGGTAGAATACCTGGGGCCAACGTCCTGACTTTC. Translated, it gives CASSDGRIPGANVLTF.

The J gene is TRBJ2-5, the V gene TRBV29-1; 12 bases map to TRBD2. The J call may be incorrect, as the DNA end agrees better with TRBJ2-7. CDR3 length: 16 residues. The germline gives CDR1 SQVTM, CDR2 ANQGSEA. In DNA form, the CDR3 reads TGCAGCGTTGAAAGGCCTAGCGGGAGGGGGGTCTACGAGCAGTACTTC. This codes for CSVERPSGRGVYEQYF.

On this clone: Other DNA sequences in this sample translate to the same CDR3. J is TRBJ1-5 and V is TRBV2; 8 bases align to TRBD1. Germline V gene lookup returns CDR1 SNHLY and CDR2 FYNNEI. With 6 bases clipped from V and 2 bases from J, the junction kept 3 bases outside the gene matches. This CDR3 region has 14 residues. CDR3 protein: CASSGGQGNQPQHF. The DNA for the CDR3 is TGTGCCAGCAGCGGGGGACAGGGCAATCAGCCCCAGCATTTT.

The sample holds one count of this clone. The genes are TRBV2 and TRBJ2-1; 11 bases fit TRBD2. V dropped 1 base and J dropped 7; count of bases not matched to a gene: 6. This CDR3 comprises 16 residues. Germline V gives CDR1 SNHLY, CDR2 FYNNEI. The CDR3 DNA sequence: TGTGCCAGCAGTGAAGTTCGGGCTAGCGGGAGGAATGAGCAGTTCTTC. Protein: CASSEVRASGRNEQFF.

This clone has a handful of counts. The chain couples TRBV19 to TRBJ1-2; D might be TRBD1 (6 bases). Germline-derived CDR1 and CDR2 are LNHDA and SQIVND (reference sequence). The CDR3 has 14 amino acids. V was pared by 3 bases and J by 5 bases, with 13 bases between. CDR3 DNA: TGTGCCAGTAGTATCAACAGGGAAAGATATGGCTACACCTTC. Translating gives CASSINRERYGYTF.

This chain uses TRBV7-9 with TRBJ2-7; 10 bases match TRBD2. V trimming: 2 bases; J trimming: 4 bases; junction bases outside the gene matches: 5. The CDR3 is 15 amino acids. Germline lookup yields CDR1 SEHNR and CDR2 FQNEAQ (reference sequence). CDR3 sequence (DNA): TGTGCCAGCAGCTTAACGACTAGCGGGTTTTACGAGCAGTACTTC. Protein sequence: CASSLTTSGFYEQYF.

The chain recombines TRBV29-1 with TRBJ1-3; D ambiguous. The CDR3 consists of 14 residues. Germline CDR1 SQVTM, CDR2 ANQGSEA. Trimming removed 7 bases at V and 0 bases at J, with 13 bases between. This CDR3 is CSAGDGSSGNTIYF. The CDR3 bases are TGCAGCGCCGGAGACGGGAGCTCTGGAAACACCATATATTTT.